This is a list of T cell receptor beta chains from one sample in a study of T cell responses to AZD1222 COVID-19 vaccine. TCRdb's copy holds only in-frame clones and misses some; the assay was immunoSEQ multiplex PCR. The sample contains 150,000 to 200,000 clones, roughly 92% of which appear only once. The sequencing used peripheral blood, collected 28 days after the second dose of the MenACWY control vaccine. The receptors were gathered from an adult who received the MenACWY meningococcal vaccine as a control. Each CDR3 is given with its conserved first and last residue. The D gene is left open where the match is weak. Expanded clones get a size class; other rows say once, few or many, or leave the size out.

J,D,length,size,V,DNA,CDR3
TRBJ2-1,NA,16,NA,TRBV24-1,TGTGCCACCAGTGATTTAGACGCCAGCTCCTACAATGAGCAGTTCTTC,CATSDLDASSYNEQFF
TRBJ2-5,NA,14,NA,TRBV28,TGTGCCAGCAGAGGACCGCAACCGTCAGAGACCCAGTACTTC,CASRGPQPSETQYF
TRBJ1-3,NA,16,NA,TRBV2,TGTGCCAGCAGTGAAGCTGTCGGATACTCTGGAAACACCATATATTTT,CASSEAVGYSGNTIYF
TRBJ2-1,TRBD2,15,NA,TRBV7-7,TGTGCTAGCAGCCCCCGGGTTAGCGGGAGGAATGAGCAGTTCTTC,CASSPRVSGRNEQFF
TRBJ1-1,NA,12,once,TRBV5-6,TGTGCCAGCAGCTCGGGGTTAACTGAAGCTTTCTTT,CASSSGLTEAFF
TRBJ2-1,NA,13,NA,TRBV12-3/TRBV12-4,TGTGCCAGCAGTCAAGGAACCTACAATGAGCAGTTCTTC,CASSQGTYNEQFF
TRBJ2-2,NA,14,once,TRBV6-5,TGTGCCAGCAGTTACCTAGCGAACACCGGGGAGCTGTTTTTT,CASSYLANTGELFF
TRBJ2-7,TRBD2,15,few,TRBV11-3,TGTGCCAGCAGCTTAGATAGCGGGAGTGGCCACGAGCAGTACTTC,CASSLDSGSGHEQYF
TRBJ2-7,TRBD2,13,NA,TRBV28,TGTGCCTCGCTCGGGACTAGCGGGAGCGAGCAGTACTTC,CASLGTSGSEQYF
TRBJ2-5,NA,11,NA,TRBV12-5,TGTGCTAGTATGATAGGTAGTCTTTCGGACTTC,CASMIGSLSDF
TRBJ1-4,TRBD1,16,NA,TRBV5-4,TGTGCCAGCAGCGAGACAGGGAAGGGGATCAGTGAAAAACTGTTTTTT,CASSETGKGISEKLFF
TRBJ1-2,TRBD1,16,NA,TRBV18,TGTGCCAGCTCACCCCGTCAGGGGGCCCTAAACTATGGCTACACCTTC,CASSPRQGALNYGYTF
TRBJ1-1,NA,15,NA,TRBV5-6,TGTGCCAGCAGCTCACAGGTCCTCCCGAACACTGAAGCTTTCTTT,CASSSQVLPNTEAFF
TRBJ1-2,TRBD1,14,once,TRBV9,TGTGCCAGCAGGGACAGGGGCACTAACTATGGCTACACCTTC,CASRDRGTNYGYTF
TRBJ1-2,NA,15,NA,TRBV6-5,TGTGCCAGCAGACCGGGGACCCGAGGCTCGGATGGCTACACCTTC,CASRPGTRGSDGYTF
TRBJ2-2,NA,15,NA,TRBV6-5,TGTGCCAGCAACGGCGCCACCCGGAGGGCCGGGGAGCTGTTTTTT,CASNGATRRAGELFF
TRBJ2-2,NA,12,NA,TRBV29-1,TGCAGCGTGTCCCCGAACACCGGGGAGCTGTTTTTT,CSVSPNTGELFF
TRBJ1-4,NA,17,NA,TRBV21-1,TGTGCCAGCAGCCTCAAAAAGGGGGGGACGTTTAATGAAAAACTGTTTTTT,CASSLKKGGTFNEKLFF
TRBJ1-3,NA,16,NA,TRBV15,TGTGCCACCAGCAAACACTTTACCCTCGCTGGAAACACCATATATTTT,CATSKHFTLAGNTIYF
TRBJ1-1,NA,15,NA,TRBV7-6,TGTGCCAGCAGCTTAGCGGGCAGGGGGAACACTGAAGCTTTCTTT,CASSLAGRGNTEAFF
TRBJ2-7,NA,15,NA,TRBV11-2,TGTGCCAGCAGCCCTCTAATGACGGACTCCTACGAGCAGTACTTC,CASSPLMTDSYEQYF
TRBJ2-3,TRBD2,15,NA,TRBV3-1/TRBV3-2,TGTGCCAGCGCAAGCGGGATAGACCTCACAGATACGCAGTATTTT,CASASGIDLTDTQYF
TRBJ2-3,TRBD2,15,NA,TRBV11-3,TGTGCCAGCACCCACCTGGCGGGAGCACCAGATACGCAGTATTTT,CASTHLAGAPDTQYF
TRBJ2-2,NA,18,NA,TRBV24-1,TGTGCCACCAGTGATCCTTTCCCGGGGCCCGCGAACACCGGGGAGCTGTTTTTT,CATSDPFPGPANTGELFF
TRBJ2-1,NA,15,NA,TRBV6-4,TGTGCCAGCGGACCTCAAGAAAAAGCCTACAATGAGCAGTTCTTC,CASGPQEKAYNEQFF
TRBJ2-3,TRBD1,16,NA,TRBV19,TGTGCCAGTAGTATCAGGAGGGACAGGGCTCCAGATACGCAGTATTTT,CASSIRRDRAPDTQYF
TRBJ1-2,TRBD1,15,few,TRBV4-1,TGCGCCAGCAGCCAAAGTACAGGGGTGGACTATGGCTACACCTTC,CASSQSTGVDYGYTF
TRBJ1-1,TRBD1,14,NA,TRBV11-2,TGTGCCAGCAGCTTTGACAGGGCGAACACTGAAGCTTTCTTT,CASSFDRANTEAFF
TRBJ2-3,NA,15,once,TRBV6-5,TGTGCCAGCAGTTACTGGGCGGGACAAGCCTTCGAAAAGTATTTT,CASSYWAGQAFEKYF
TRBJ2-7,NA,11,NA,TRBV3-1/TRBV3-2,TGTGCCAGCAGCCAAGGAGGCGAGCAGTACTTC,CASSQGGEQYF
TRBJ2-1,TRBD1,12,NA,TRBV6-5,TGTGCCAGCAGCCGCGACAGGGTAAGGGTGTTCTTC,CASSRDRVRVFF
TRBJ2-1,TRBD1,16,NA,TRBV7-6,TGTGCCAGCAGCCCCAGTACGGGACAGGTTTACAATGAGCAGTTCTTC,CASSPSTGQVYNEQFF
TRBJ1-2,NA,11,NA,TRBV27,TGTGCCAGCGCCTCTAACTATGGCTACACCTTC,CASASNYGYTF
TRBJ2-7,TRBD1,13,few,TRBV7-8,TGTGCCAGCAGCCGGACAGGCTACTACGAGCAGTACTTC,CASSRTGYYEQYF
TRBJ1-2,TRBD1,15,NA,TRBV29-1,TGCAGCGTTGGCGCGGACAGGGAAGACGACTATGGCTACACCTTC,CSVGADREDDYGYTF